The 30 T cell receptor beta chains given below trace back to one sample, sequenced in a study of blood T cell repertoires in COVID-19. Assay used: immunoSEQ multiplex PCR; TCRdb lists only in-frame clones, some missing. The sample gives approximately 99,000 clones, approximately 83% of which show up once; just over 4% is in the top ten. Source material: peripheral blood. The receptors were sampled from a woman aged 70-85 years with acute or convalescent COVID-19.

This chain joins TRBV2 and TRBJ2-2; 8 bases are shared with TRBD2. J was trimmed by 4 bases and V by 6 bases; bases with no gene match: 10. Germline values: CDR1 SNHLY, CDR2 FYNNEI. This CDR3 region has 16 residues. The CDR3 DNA reads as TGTGCCAGCAGGGGAGGCGGGGGGTTTCTCACCGGGGAGCTGTTTTTT. Its translation: CASRGGGGFLTGELFF. Variable domain in full (rest from reference TRBV2 and TRBJ2-2): EPEVTQTPSHQVTQMGQEVILRCVPISNHLYFYWYRQILGQKVEFLVSFYNNEISEKSEIFDDQFSVERPDGSNFTLKIRSTKLEDSAMYFCASRGGGGFLTGELFFGEGSRLTVL.

J is TRBJ1-2 and V is TRBV18; 9 nucleotides agree with TRBD1. The V segment lost 0 bases and the J segment 5 bases; nucleotides outside the gene matches: 10. This CDR3 has 17 amino acids. Germline values: CDR1 KGHSH, CDR2 LQKENI. CDR3 residues: CASSPPSFQGTGYGYTF. DNA of the CDR3: TGTGCCAGCTCACCACCTAGTTTTCAGGGGACAGGGTATGGCTACACCTTC.

The CDR3 protein is CASSEPGRAGNTIYF. CDR3 coding DNA: TGTGCCAGCAGTGAACCAGGGCGAGCGGGAAACACCATATATTTT. The V call is TRBV25-1, the J call TRBJ1-3, with a tentative D call TRBD1 (5 bases). With 2 bases removed from V and 4 bases from J, the gap between germline ends came to 12 bases. The V gene's germline CDR1 is MGHDK and CDR2 SYGVNS. The CDR3 extends over 15 amino acids. The full variable domain, rest sourced from reference TRBV25-1 and TRBJ1-3, is EADIYQTPRYLVIGTGKKITLECSQTMGHDKMYWYQQDPGMELHLIHYSYGVNSTEKGDLSSESTVSRIRTEHFPLTLESARPSHTSQYLCASSEPGRAGNTIYFGEGSWLTVV.

The rearrangement joins TRBV4-1 to TRBJ2-1; 9 bases are shared with TRBD2. Losses at the gene ends were 6 bases for V and 4 bases for J; bases not matched to a gene: 7. The CDR3 runs to 15 residues. Germline V gene data show CDR1 as MGHRA and CDR2 as YSYEKL. The CDR3 here is CASRPTSGLYNEQFF. CDR3 bases: TGCGCCAGCAGGCCCACTAGCGGGCTGTACAATGAGCAGTTCTTC.

This rearrangement joins TRBV6-2 or TRBV6-3 to TRBJ1-5, with 7 bases lining up with TRBD1. The CDR3 loop spans 15 amino acids. Germline V gene data show CDR1 as MNHEY and CDR2 as SVGEGT. V gave up 2 bases and J gave up 1 base; unmatched junction bases: 2. CDR3: CASSYPRGSNQPQHF. CDR3 sequence (DNA): TGTGCCAGCAGTTACCCCAGGGGGAGCAATCAGCCCCAGCATTTT.

This clone has more than one count but fewer than ten. The V call is TRBV5-1, the J call TRBJ2-1; TRBD2 is a possible D gene (5 bases). Trimming cost V 4 bases and J 0 bases, with 8 bases left between them. From germline, CDR1 is SGHRS and CDR2 YFSETQ. This CDR3 has 14 amino acids. The CDR3 region has the DNA TGCGCCAGCAGCGCGGGTAACTCCTACAATGAGCAGTTCTTC. Protein: CASSAGNSYNEQFF.

The V gene is TRBV15, the J gene TRBJ2-1, with 9 nucleotides matching TRBD1. The CDR3 is 16 residues long. V shed 3 bases and J 9 bases; nucleotides not matched to a gene: 12. Germline loops: CDR1 LNHNV, CDR2 YYDKDF (reference sequence). The CDR3, as DNA: TGTGCCACCAGCAGCGGGAGGCGGGACAGGGAGGGTGAGCAGTTCTTC. Its translation is CATSSGRRDREGEQFF. The whole variable domain, filled in from reference TRBV15 and TRBJ2-1, reads DAMVIQNPRYQVTQFGKPVTLSCSQTLNHNVMYWYQQKSSQAPKLLFHYYDKDFNNEADTPDNFQSRRPNTSFCFLDIRSPGLGDTAMYLCATSSGRRDREGEQFFGPGTRLTVL.

The J gene is TRBJ2-1, the V gene TRBV9; tentative D call: TRBD1 (6 bases). This CDR3 has 15 residues. In germline, CDR1 is SGDLS, CDR2 YYNGEE. V was pared by 0 bases and J by 1 base, with 8 bases between. CDR3 in DNA: TGTGCCAGCAGCGTAGCCAGGGGATCCTACAATGAGCAGTTCTTC. Encoded protein: CASSVARGSYNEQFF. Complete variable domain (other parts from reference TRBV9 and TRBJ2-1): DSGVTQTPKHLITATGQRVTLRCSPRSGDLSVYWYQQSLDQGLQFLIQYYNGEERAKGNILERFSAQQFPDLHSELNLSSLELGDSALYFCASSVARGSYNEQFFGPGTRLTVL.

This clone occurred a few times. V usage is TRBV12-3 or TRBV12-4 and J usage is TRBJ1-1; D unresolved. This CDR3 comprises 12 residues. Trimming took off 3 bases at V and 1 base at J, with 3 bases between the two ends. The chain's CDR3 is CASSFRNTEAFF. The CDR3 coding sequence is TGTGCCAGCAGTTTCCGGAACACTGAAGCTTTCTTT.

V usage is TRBV7-3 and J usage is TRBJ1-1; D call uncertain. Trimming left V 2 bases short and J 1 base short, with 8 bases between. This CDR3 is 14 amino acids long. Germline V lookup: CDR1 SGHTA, CDR2 FQGTGA. This CDR3 reads CASSLLGRNTEAFF. The CDR3 bases are TGTGCCAGCAGCTTATTGGGGAGGAACACTGAAGCTTTCTTT.

J is TRBJ1-1 and V is TRBV19; tentatively, D is TRBD1 (6 bases). Germline V gene sequence: CDR1 LNHDA, CDR2 SQIVND (reference sequence). CDR3 length: 14 amino acids. The V end lost 5 bases, the J end lost 1 base, and 11 bases lay between the germline ends. CDR3 in amino acids: CASSVGQTNTEAFF. The CDR3 DNA is TGTGCCAGTAGTGTTGGACAGACGAACACTGAAGCTTTCTTT.

This clone occurred a few times. The chain is built from TRBV7-9 and TRBJ1-4; TRBD1 is a possible D gene (6 bases). The germline V gene encodes CDR1 SEHNR and CDR2 FQNEAQ (reference sequence). Trimming removed 1 base from V and 5 bases from J, with 11 bases in between. The CDR3 runs to 15 residues. In DNA, the CDR3 is TGTGCCAGCAGCTTAGGGACAGTGGGGAATGAAAAACTGTTTTTT. Protein: CASSLGTVGNEKLFF.

This chain connects TRBV7-3 to TRBJ1-2; TRBD1 matches at 7 bases. This CDR3 contains 14 residues. Trimming removed 5 bases from V and 7 bases from J; junction bases left unmatched: 10. Germline V CDR1 and CDR2: SGHTA, FQGTGA. CDR3 sequence: CASSPGQASGGYTF. CDR3 DNA sequence: TGTGCCAGCAGCCCCGGACAGGCCTCGGGTGGCTACACCTTC.

As DNA, the CDR3 is TGTGCCAGCAGCGCCAAGGAGAAGGCCCAAGAGACCCAGTACTTC. This gives the protein CASSAKEKAQETQYF. J is TRBJ2-7 and V is TRBV9, with D hard to call. The assigned J gene may be wrong: the sequence end matches TRBJ2-5 better. The germline gives CDR1 SGDLS, CDR2 YYNGEE. This CDR3 contains 15 residues.

This chain links TRBV9 with TRBJ2-1, with 8 bases lining up with TRBD2. CDR3 length: 15 amino acids. Trimming removed 6 bases from V and 1 base from J; junction bases left unmatched: 6. Germline V gene data show CDR1 as SGDLS and CDR2 as YYNGEE. This chain's CDR3 is CASTRAGVSYNEQFF. As DNA, the CDR3 is TGTGCCAGCACCCGAGCGGGAGTATCCTACAATGAGCAGTTCTTC.

This clone appeared a few times. This chain links TRBV7-3 with TRBJ2-3; D is possibly TRBD2 (5 bases). This CDR3 is 14 amino acids long. Germline CDR1 and CDR2: SGHTA and FQGTGA. Trimming took off 0 bases at V and 2 bases at J, with 6 bases between the two ends. This CDR3 reads CASSLTGLTDTQYF. Here the CDR3 DNA reads TGTGCCAGCAGCTTAACTGGACTCACAGATACGCAGTATTTT.

This sequence joins TRBV6-5 and TRBJ2-7; a weak D match, TRBD2 (6 bases). Trimming shortened V by 7 bases and J by 3 bases, and 7 bases separated the two germline ends. The CDR3 extends over 11 amino acids. CDR1 is MNHEY, CDR2 SVGAGI, per germline. This CDR3 reads CASTGVYEQYF. The DNA of the CDR3 is TGTGCCAGCACGGGGGTCTACGAGCAGTACTTC.

This clone occurred a few times. The chain carries TRBV29-1 and TRBJ1-5, with 7 bases identical to TRBD1. V dropped 3 bases and J dropped 6; count of bases not matched to a gene: 8. This CDR3 region has 14 residues. The germline V gene has CDR1 SQVTM and CDR2 ANQGSEA. CDR3: CSVDTGAAGQPQHF. The CDR3 region has the DNA TGCAGCGTTGATACAGGGGCTGCGGGTCAGCCCCAGCATTTT.

V gene TRBV9 combines with J gene TRBJ2-2; D is possibly TRBD2 (5 bases). Trimming left V 1 base short and J 4 bases short, with 8 bases between. The CDR3 covers 14 residues. The germline gives CDR1 SGDLS, CDR2 YYNGEE. The CDR3 spells CASSVRRTTGELFF. Written as DNA, the CDR3 is TGTGCCAGCAGCGTAAGGAGGACCACCGGGGAGCTGTTTTTT. Variable domain in full (rest from reference TRBV9 and TRBJ2-2): DSGVTQTPKHLITATGQRVTLRCSPRSGDLSVYWYQQSLDQGLQFLIQYYNGEERAKGNILERFSAQQFPDLHSELNLSSLELGDSALYFCASSVRRTTGELFFGEGSRLTVL.

The rearrangement uses TRBV2 and TRBJ2-7; the D is unclear. This CDR3 contains 14 residues. The germline gives CDR1 SNHLY, CDR2 FYNNEI. Trimming shortened V by 3 bases and J by 2 bases, and 11 bases separated the two germline ends. The CDR3, as DNA: TGTGCCAGCAGTGACCAGACACCAACCTACGAGCAGTACGTC. This translates into CASSDQTPTYEQYV.

The sample holds a few counts of this clone. The V and J genes are TRBV3-1 (or the pseudogene TRBV3-2) and TRBJ2-5, with D perhaps TRBD2 (6 bases). The CDR3 totals 15 residues. Germline V lookup: CDR1 LGHDT, CDR2 YNNKEL (reference sequence). The V and J ends lost 2 bases and 7 bases respectively, with 17 bases between them. The CDR3 protein is CASSQRAGSAGTQYF. For the CDR3, the DNA is TGTGCCAGCAGCCAACGTGCGGGGTCCGCTGGGACCCAGTACTTC.

This chain joins TRBV28 and TRBJ1-4; the D gene is possibly TRBD1 (5 bases). CDR1 is MDHEN, CDR2 SYDVKM, per germline. The ends were cut back, 3 bases at V and 2 bases at J, with 13 bases in the middle. The CDR3 spans 16 residues. This chain's CDR3 is CASSFWTPGTNEKLFF. CDR3 in DNA: TGTGCCAGCAGTTTTTGGACACCTGGGACTAATGAAAAACTGTTTTTT.

J is TRBJ2-6 and V is TRBV3-1 (or the pseudogene TRBV3-2), with a possible D match to TRBD1 (6 bases). The germline gives CDR1 LGHDT, CDR2 YNNKEL (reference sequence). Between the trimmed V and J ends, which lost 6 bases and 2 bases, there was a span of 8 bases. CDR3 length equals 14 residues. Here the CDR3 reads CASSGGAGANVLTF. The CDR3 DNA is TGTGCCAGCAGTGGGGGCGCTGGGGCCAACGTCCTGACTTTC.

The rearrangement links TRBV28 to TRBJ2-2, with TRBD2 as a possible D gene (6 bases). Looked up from germline, CDR1 is MDHEN and CDR2 is SYDVKM. Trimming stripped 7 bases from V and 3 bases from J, with 12 bases between. The CDR3 has 14 amino acids. CDR3 in DNA: TGTGCCAGCAAACCCAGGAGGGACACCGGGGAGCTGTTTTTT. Protein product: CASKPRRDTGELFF. The whole variable domain, filled in from reference TRBV28 and TRBJ2-2, reads DVKVTQSSRYLVKRTGEKVFLECVQDMDHENMFWYRQDPGLGLRLIYFSYDVKMKEKGDIPEGYSVSREKKERFSLILESASTNQTSMYLCASKPRRDTGELFFGEGSRLTVL.

The rearrangement uses TRBV3-1 (or the pseudogene TRBV3-2) and TRBJ1-2; weak D call: TRBD1 (5 bases). The CDR3 has 12 amino acids. Germline CDR1 is LGHDT and CDR2 is YNNKEL (reference sequence). Trimming took 3 bases from V and 4 from J, leaving 6 bases between them. The chain's CDR3 is CASSQGRYGYTF. The CDR3 nucleotides read TGTGCCAGCAGCCAGGGGCGCTATGGCTACACCTTC.

This chain connects TRBV4-3 to TRBJ1-2; 9 bases line up with TRBD1. J lost 3 bases, V lost 0 bases, and 8 bases had no gene match. The CDR3 runs 17 residues. The germline gives CDR1 LGHNA, CDR2 YSLEER. The chain's CDR3 is CASSQDEAGTGYYGYTF. CDR3 coding DNA: TGCGCCAGCAGCCAAGATGAAGCCGGGACAGGGTACTATGGCTACACCTTC.

The chain has TRBV3-1 (or the pseudogene TRBV3-2) and TRBJ1-1, with a tentative D call TRBD1 (6 bases). Trimming pared 1 base from V and 5 bases from J, leaving 17 bases between. Looked up from germline, CDR1 is LGHDT and CDR2 is YNNKEL (reference sequence). This CDR3 is 16 amino acids long. For the CDR3, the DNA is TGTGCCAGCAGCCAAGGCAGGGGTCAATCAAAGACTGAAGCTTTCTTT. Protein sequence: CASSQGRGQSKTEAFF.

The rearrangement joins TRBV19 to TRBJ1-6; 7 nucleotides match TRBD1. Trimming took 0 bases from V and 0 from J; bases not matched to a gene: 5. Germline values: CDR1 LNHDA, CDR2 SQIVND (reference sequence). The CDR3 consists of 18 residues. CDR3 residues: CASSIDGTESSYNSPLHF. The CDR3 DNA sequence: TGTGCCAGTAGTATAGACGGGACAGAGAGCTCCTATAATTCACCCCTCCACTTT.

This clone is a singleton in its sample. V usage is TRBV19 and J usage is TRBJ1-2, with 8 positions matching TRBD1. Per germline, CDR1 LNHDA and CDR2 SQIVND (reference sequence). CDR3 size: 14 residues. Unmatched junction bases numbered 10, after V lost 8 bases and J lost 5 bases. CDR3 residues: CASGRGQGVYGYTF. DNA for the CDR3: TGTGCCAGTGGCCGCGGACAGGGTGTATATGGCTACACCTTC. The full variable domain, rest sourced from reference TRBV19 and TRBJ1-2, is DGGITQSPKYLFRKEGQNVTLSCEQNLNHDAMYWYRQDPGQGLRLIYYSQIVNDFQKGDIAEGYSVSREKKESFPLTVTSAQKNPTAFYLCASGRGQGVYGYTFGSGTRLTVV.

The chain has TRBV29-1 and TRBJ2-7, with a tentative D call TRBD1 (6 bases). Germline CDR1 and CDR2: SQVTM and ANQGSEA. V lost 7 bases and J 1 base, leaving 17 bases between the germline ends. The CDR3 contains 14 residues. DNA of the CDR3: TGCAGCGCCTCTTGGGGGCTACAATCCTACGAGCAGTACTTC. Translating it yields CSASWGLQSYEQYF.